The 31 T cell receptor beta chains below were found in one sample sequenced in a study of post-analysis software for immune sequencing data. Study-wide findings and caveats: Among 5 or 6 TRBV segments more frequent in patients than controls were TRBV5-6, TRBV5-1 and TRBV20-1.

Included in the TCR beta cDNA libraries were unique molecular identifiers. TCRdb re-analysed the PCR reads in MiXCR, keeping a single row per CDR3 protein. The sample gives roughly 540,000 distinct CDR3 sequences, around 31% of which show up once; 6% is in the top ten. These receptors' targets are unknown. The sample consisted of blood. These receptors all come from a girl aged 2 to 17 with multiple sclerosis.

The rearrangement links TRBV5-1 to TRBJ1-1; D is unresolved. The ends were cut back, 1 base at V and 1 base at J, with 11 bases in the middle. CDR3 length: 15 amino acids. Germline assignment: CDR1 SGHRS and CDR2 YFSETQ. The CDR3, as DNA: TGCGCCAGCAGCTTGAACTATCGAGGGAACACTGAAGCTTTCTTT. It specifies CASSLNYRGNTEAFF.

The chain combines TRBV28 with TRBJ2-1; no clear D gene. Trimming took 6 bases from V and 10 from J, leaving 7 bases between them. Germline-derived CDR1 and CDR2 are MDHEN and SYDVKM. This CDR3 is 10 amino acids long. CDR3 DNA: TGTGCCAGCAGCCCGGAAGAGCAGTTCTTC. It is translated as CASSPEEQFF.

This chain links TRBV12-3 or TRBV12-4 with TRBJ2-5; the D is unclear. The J call may be in error: the DNA end matches TRBJ2-7 better. The CDR3 runs to 15 residues. The CDR3 loop reads CASSLDTGRDYEQYF. CDR3 nucleotides: TGTGCCAGCAGTTTAGATACCGGCAGAGACTACGAGCAGTACTTC.

There are a few counts of this clonotype. This chain joins TRBV29-1 and TRBJ1-2; a weak D match, TRBD1 (5 bases). With 4 bases removed from V and 1 base from J, the gap between germline ends came to 10 bases. The CDR3 is 13 amino acids. Germline V gene data show CDR1 as SQVTM and CDR2 as ANQGSEA. CDR3 residues: CSVGQRLNYGYTF. The CDR3, as DNA: TGCAGCGTTGGACAGAGACTTAACTATGGCTACACCTTC. Full variable domain (missing parts from reference TRBV29-1 and TRBJ1-2): SAVISQKPSRDICQRGTSLTIQCQVDSQVTMMFWYRQQPGQSLTLIATANQGSEATYESGFVIDKFPISRPNLTFSTLTVSNMSPEDSSIYLCSVGQRLNYGYTFGSGTRLTVV.

The CDR3 spells CASSLGVGGGHTEAFF. DNA for the CDR3: TGTGCCAGCAGCTTAGGAGTCGGGGGGGGACACACTGAAGCTTTCTTT. The gene calls are TRBV11-2 and TRBJ1-1, with D tentatively TRBD1 (5 bases). Germline loops: CDR1 SGHAT, CDR2 FQNNGV. The V gene lost 1 base and the J gene lost 3 bases, with 15 bases spanning the gap. The CDR3 sequence is 16 residues long.

This clonotype occurred a few times. V usage is TRBV11-2 and J usage is TRBJ2-1, with 7 bases that match TRBD2. The CDR3 runs to 16 residues. V trimming: 3 bases; J trimming: 4 bases; junction bases outside the gene matches: 9. Germline loops: CDR1 SGHAT, CDR2 FQNNGV. The CDR3 loop reads CASSFSGRGLYNEQFF. The DNA for the CDR3 is TGTGCCAGCAGCTTTAGCGGGCGGGGACTATACAATGAGCAGTTCTTC.

This clonotype has a handful of counts. V gene TRBV12-3 or TRBV12-4 combines with J gene TRBJ1-2, with 8 bases lining up with TRBD1. The trim removed 3 bases at V and 6 bases at J, leaving 12 bases unmatched. The CDR3 sequence is 16 residues long. Here the CDR3 DNA reads TGTGCCAGCAGTTTCGCTCAGGGGGCGTCTAGTCATGGCTACACCTTC. Amino acid sequence: CASSFAQGASSHGYTF.

This clonotype was counted only a few times. The gene calls are TRBV6-2 or TRBV6-3 and TRBJ2-7; 11 positions agree with TRBD1. The J segment lost 3 bases and the V segment lost 6 bases, leaving 4 bases of the junction unmatched. Per the germline V gene, CDR1 is MNHEY and CDR2 is SVGEGT. There are 14 residues in the CDR3. This chain's CDR3 is CASRGQGAVYEQYF. The CDR3 nucleotides are TGTGCCAGCAGAGGACAGGGGGCAGTCTACGAGCAGTACTTC.

The V call is TRBV5-1, the J call TRBJ2-7; D perhaps matches TRBD2 (6 bases). Germline assignment: CDR1 SGHRS and CDR2 YFSETQ. The CDR3 is 14 residues long. Trimming took off 3 bases at V and 4 bases at J, with 14 bases between the two ends. The CDR3 nucleotides are TGCGCCAGCAGCTCATCGATAGCGGCTTACGAGCAGTACTTC. This translates into CASSSSIAAYEQYF.

The chain is built from TRBV27 and TRBJ2-1; a weak D match, TRBD2 (5 bases). CDR3 length: 14 amino acids. The V and J ends lost 2 bases and 6 bases respectively, with 11 bases between them. CDR1 and CDR2 from the germline V gene are MNHEY and SMNVEV (reference sequence). CDR3 loop: CASSLAYEGNEQFF. In DNA, the CDR3 is TGTGCCAGCAGTTTAGCCTACGAGGGCAATGAGCAGTTCTTC.

Only a few counts were recorded for this clonotype. The CDR3 reads CASSTPTGQGVNENYGYTF. The CDR3 nucleotides read TGTGCCAGCAGCACACCCACGGGACAGGGGGTTAATGAGAACTATGGCTACACCTTC. This chain links TRBV7-2 with TRBJ1-2; 11 nucleotides align to TRBD1. V lost 5 bases, J lost 2 bases, and 16 bases stayed unmatched. In germline, CDR1 is SGHTA, CDR2 FQGNSA. This CDR3 region has 19 residues.

The gene calls are TRBV12-3 or TRBV12-4 and TRBJ1-2, with D maybe TRBD1 (6 bases). The CDR3 extends over 12 amino acids. V was clipped by 5 bases and J by 6 bases, with 10 bases between them. Written as DNA, the CDR3 is TGTGCCAGCAGTGGAAAGGGGGATGGCTACACCTTC. This encodes CASSGKGDGYTF.

As regards this clonotype: One end of the junction does not line up with germline, which may come from a read error. The chain has TRBV11-2 and TRBJ1-6; a weak D match, TRBD1 (5 bases). Germline V gene data show CDR1 as SGHAT and CDR2 as FQNNGV. The CDR3 is made up of 14 amino acids. DNA for the CDR3: TGTGCCAGCAGCTCCAGAACCAGGGATTCACCCCCCCACTTT. Protein: CASSSRTRDSPPHF.

The V and J genes are TRBV14 and TRBJ2-7, with TRBD1 matching over 8 bases. Germline V gene data show CDR1 as SGHDN and CDR2 as FVKESK. Trimming took 2 bases from V and 3 from J; bases not matched to a gene: 3. The CDR3 length is 14 residues. CDR3 sequence reads: CASSQPGTGYEQYF. DNA for the CDR3: TGTGCCAGCAGCCAACCGGGGACAGGCTACGAGCAGTACTTC.

This clonotype was seen just once. The chain recombines TRBV6-1 with TRBJ1-5; 7 bases are a match to TRBD1. Germline V lookup: CDR1 MNHNS, CDR2 SASEGT. The CDR3 has 11 amino acids. V lost 6 bases to trimming and J lost 15 bases; unmatched junction nucleotides: 8. In nucleotides, the CDR3 is TGTGCCAGCAGCGGGGACAGCCGTAGGCATTTT. It yields the protein CASSGDSRRHF.

This chain uses TRBV20-1 with TRBJ1-1, with D uncertain. Germline-derived CDR1 and CDR2 are DFQATT and SNEGSKA (reference sequence). V shed 5 bases and J shed 6 bases, with 16 bases lying between them. This CDR3 has 13 amino acids. The DNA of the CDR3 is TGCAGTGCTGGGATGGATGTAGACCCTGAAGCTTTCTTT. This sequence encodes CSAGMDVDPEAFF.

There are many counts of this clonotype. The rearrangement joins TRBV7-9 to TRBJ2-3; D unclear. This CDR3 has 15 amino acids. In germline, CDR1 is SEHNR, CDR2 FQNEAQ (reference sequence). Trimming took 1 base from V and 0 from J, leaving 8 bases between them. The CDR3 is CASSLGTASTDTQYF. The CDR3 DNA reads TGTGCCAGCAGCTTAGGGACGGCTAGCACAGATACGCAGTATTTT.

The V gene is TRBV12-3 or TRBV12-4, the J gene TRBJ1-2; TRBD1 matches 8 bases. V gave up 5 bases and J gave up 4 bases; unmatched junction bases: 9. This CDR3 region has 15 residues. The CDR3 coding sequence is TGTGCCAGCAGTCCGGGGACAGGTTGGATCTATGGCTACACCTTC. Its translation is CASSPGTGWIYGYTF.

The table lists this clonotype with a few counts. The genes are TRBV6-5 and TRBJ2-7; D is possibly TRBD2 (5 bases). V gave up 6 bases and J gave up 0 bases, with 15 bases separating them. The CDR3 has 15 amino acids. CDR1 and CDR2 from the germline V gene are MNHEY and SVGAGI. CDR3 region: CASSSIGLISYEQYF. Written as DNA, the CDR3 is TGTGCCAGCAGCTCTATCGGACTCATCTCCTACGAGCAGTACTTC.

The chain recombines TRBV12-3 or TRBV12-4 with TRBJ1-2; TRBD1 is a possible D gene (5 bases). With 7 bases removed from V and 4 bases from J, the gap between germline ends came to 13 bases. The CDR3 is made up of 13 amino acids. This CDR3 is CASNLLGTYGYTF. As DNA, the CDR3 is TGTGCCAGCAACCTCCTGGGGACCTATGGCTACACCTTC.

This clonotype has more than one count but fewer than ten. The chain carries TRBV6-1 and TRBJ1-4; 7 nucleotides agree with TRBD1. V lost 6 bases and J lost 3; bases outside the gene matches: 10. The CDR3 consists of 16 residues. CDR1 and CDR2 (germline): MNHNS, SASEGT. CDR3 in amino acids: CASSGGQAPANEKLFF. The CDR3 nucleotides are TGTGCCAGCAGCGGCGGACAGGCCCCGGCTAATGAAAAACTGTTTTTT.

A word on this clonotype: The conserved phenylalanine or tryptophan is not found at the CDR3 terminus, so this likely reflects a read error. This rearrangement joins TRBV3-1 to TRBJ2-5; D is possibly TRBD1 or TRBD2 (5 bases each). This CDR3 contains 15 residues. Germline assignment: CDR1 LGHDT and CDR2 YNNKEL (reference sequence). V dropped 4 bases and J dropped 5 bases, with 17 bases sitting between them. This CDR3 reads CASSRTGRGTETQYV. The DNA for the CDR3 is TGTGCCAGCAGCCGAACGGGCCGAGGGACGGAGACCCAGTACGTC.

CDR3 DNA: TGTGCCAGCAGCAGCCGGGACTTTGAAGAGACCCAGTACTTC. Its protein product is CASSSRDFEETQYF. The rearrangement joins TRBV11-1 to TRBJ2-5; the D gene is possibly TRBD2 (6 bases). Germline V CDR1 and CDR2: SGHAT, FQDESV (reference sequence). The CDR3 contains 14 residues. Trimming pared 5 bases from V and 3 bases from J, leaving 13 bases between.

The chain couples TRBV20-1 to TRBJ1-1; D remains ambiguous. The ends were cut back, 6 bases at V and 6 bases at J, with 14 bases in the middle. This CDR3 spans 12 amino acids. CDR1 is DFQATT and CDR2 is SNEGSKA in the germline V gene (reference sequence). CDR3 protein: CSARHARSEAFF. CDR3 in DNA: TGCAGTGCAAGACATGCACGTTCTGAAGCTTTCTTT.

The rearrangement joins TRBV5-5 to TRBJ1-1; no reliable D call. Trimming took 4 bases from V and 0 from J, leaving 7 bases between them. The CDR3 extends over 13 amino acids. Germline assignment: CDR1 SGHKS and CDR2 YYEKEE (reference sequence). CDR3 protein: CASSIAVNTEAFF. The CDR3 DNA is TGTGCCAGCAGCATTGCGGTGAACACTGAAGCTTTCTTT.

The genes are TRBV5-1 and TRBJ1-1, with D perhaps matching TRBD1 (6 bases). Germline V lookup: CDR1 SGHRS, CDR2 YFSETQ. Trimming stripped 0 bases from V and 0 bases from J, with 9 bases between. The CDR3 consists of 15 residues. CDR3 sequence reads: CASSLDGQLNTEAFF. In nucleotides, the CDR3 is TGCGCCAGCAGCTTGGACGGACAGTTGAACACTGAAGCTTTCTTT.

This chain links TRBV12-3 or TRBV12-4 with TRBJ1-1; maybe TRBD1 (6 bases). This CDR3 comprises 13 residues. With 5 bases removed from V and 3 bases from J, the gap between germline ends came to 10 bases. This chain's CDR3 is CASSTRGDTEAFF. In DNA form, the CDR3 reads TGTGCCAGCAGTACCAGGGGCGACACTGAAGCTTTCTTT.

The chain uses TRBV2 and TRBJ2-1; 10 nucleotides match TRBD2. Germline V gene data show CDR1 as SNHLY and CDR2 as FYNNEI. The CDR3 is 15 amino acids. V shed 6 bases, J shed 4 bases, and the junction held 6 bases outside the gene matches. CDR3 loop: CASRQLAGTYNEQFF. CDR3 DNA sequence: TGTGCCAGCAGGCAACTAGCGGGGACTTACAATGAGCAGTTCTTC.

The sample holds many counts of this clonotype. The chain couples TRBV5-1 to TRBJ2-5; a possible D gene is TRBD2 (6 bases). The ends were cut back, 4 bases at V and 5 bases at J, with 12 bases in the middle. CDR1 and CDR2 (germline): SGHRS, YFSETQ. The CDR3 extends over 13 amino acids. CDR3 nucleotide sequence: TGCGCCAGCAGCCCCATCGGAGGGGAGACCCAGTACTTC. Residues: CASSPIGGETQYF.

The chain employs TRBV25-1 and TRBJ2-5, with a possible D match to TRBD1 (5 bases). CDR3 size: 14 residues. Between the trimmed V and J ends, which lost 1 base and 1 base, there was a span of 7 bases. CDR1 MGHDK and CDR2 SYGVNS come from the germline V gene. The CDR3 loop is CASSELDTQETQYF. As DNA, the CDR3 is TGTGCCAGCAGTGAATTGGACACCCAAGAGACCCAGTACTTC.

This clonotype was recorded only once. The gene calls are TRBV6-6 and TRBJ1-6, with a tentative D call TRBD1 (6 bases). The CDR3 loop spans 17 amino acids. Trimming removed 2 bases at V and 3 bases at J, with 14 bases between. Per the germline V gene, CDR1 is MNHNY and CDR2 is SVGAGI (reference sequence). CDR3 nucleotide sequence: TGTGCCAGCAGTTACCGCGGACAGTTAGACTATAATTCACCCCTCCACTTT. This codes for CASSYRGQLDYNSPLHF.